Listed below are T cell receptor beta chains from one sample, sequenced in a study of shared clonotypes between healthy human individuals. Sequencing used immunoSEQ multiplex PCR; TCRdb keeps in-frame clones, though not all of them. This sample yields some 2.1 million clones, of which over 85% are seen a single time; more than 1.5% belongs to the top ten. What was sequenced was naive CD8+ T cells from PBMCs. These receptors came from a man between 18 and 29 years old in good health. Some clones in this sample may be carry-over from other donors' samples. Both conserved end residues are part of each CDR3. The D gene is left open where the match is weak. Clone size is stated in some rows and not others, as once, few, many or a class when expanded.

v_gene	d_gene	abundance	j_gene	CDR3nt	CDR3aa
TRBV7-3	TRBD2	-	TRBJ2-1	TGTGCCAGCAGCATGGGACTAGCGGGAGGGCCTAGGTACAATGAGCAGTTCTTC	CASSMGLAGGPRYNEQFF
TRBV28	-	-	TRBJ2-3	TGTGCCAGCAGCCGGACACCGAGCACAGATACGCAGTATTTT	CASSRTPSTDTQYF
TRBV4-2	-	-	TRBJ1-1	TGTGCCAGCAGCCAAGCGGAAATCAGCTTGAACACTGAAGCTTTCTTT	CASSQAEISLNTEAFF
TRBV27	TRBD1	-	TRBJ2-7	TGTGCCAGCAGTTCCCGGGACAGGGGGTACGAGCAGTACTTC	CASSSRDRGYEQYF
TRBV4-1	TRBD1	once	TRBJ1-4	TGCGCCAGCAGAAGACAGGGAGAAGGCGAAAAACTGTTTTTT	CASRRQGEGEKLFF
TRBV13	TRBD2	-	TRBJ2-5	TGTGCCAGCAGCATAGGACTAGCGGGAGAAGCTTACCAAGAGACCCAGTACTTC	CASSIGLAGEAYQETQYF
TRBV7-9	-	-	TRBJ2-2	TGTGCCAGCAGCTACCCATACCGGGGACCTCTCGCGAACACCGGGGAGCTGTTTTTT	CASSYPYRGPLANTGELFF
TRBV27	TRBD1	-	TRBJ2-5	TGTGCCAGCAGTTTTAGCAGGGGGTCGAAGGAGACCCAGTACTTC	CASSFSRGSKETQYF
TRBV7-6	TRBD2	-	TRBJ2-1	TGTGCCAGCAGCTTACTAGTAGGGACTAGCGAGTACAATGAGCAGTTCTTC	CASSLLVGTSEYNEQFF
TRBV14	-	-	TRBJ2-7	TGTGCCAGCAGCCTTGGGAGGTACGAGCAGTACTTC	CASSLGRYEQYF
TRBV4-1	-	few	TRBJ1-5	TGCGCCAGCAGCCAAGACCGGAGAAATCAGCCCCAGCATTTT	CASSQDRRNQPQHF
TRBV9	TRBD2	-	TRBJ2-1	TGTGCCAGCAGCACCCGGGACAGGGCAACTAGCGGGAGATTAGAATACAATGAGCAGTTCTTC	CASSTRDRATSGRLEYNEQFF
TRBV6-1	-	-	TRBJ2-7	TGTGCCAGCAGTGAAGTCGGGGGTACCTACGAGCAGTACTTC	CASSEVGGTYEQYF
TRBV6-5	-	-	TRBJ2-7	TGTGCCAGCAGTTACGGTGGGGAGAGCTACGAGCAGTACTTC	CASSYGGESYEQYF
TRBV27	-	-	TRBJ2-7	TGTGCCAGCAGTTTATCCGGTGAGGGGATCAACGAGCAGTACTTC	CASSLSGEGINEQYF
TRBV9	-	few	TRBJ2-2	TGTGCCAGCAGCATATACACCGGGGAGCTGTTTTTT	CASSIYTGELFF
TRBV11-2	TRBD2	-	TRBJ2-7	TGTGCCAGCAGTCATTGGACTAGCGGGGGTATATACGAGCAGTACTTC	CASSHWTSGGIYEQYF
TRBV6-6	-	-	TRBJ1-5	TGTGCCAGCAGTTACCAAAGCAATCAGCCCCAGCATTTT	CASSYQSNQPQHF
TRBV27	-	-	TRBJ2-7	TGTGCCAGCAGTTCTGGTCCAGGACGGGGGCGCGAGCAGTACTTC	CASSSGPGRGREQYF
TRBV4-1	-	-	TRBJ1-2	TGCGCCAGCAGCCAAGTTCAGGGGCCGACTAACTATGGCTACACCTTC	CASSQVQGPTNYGYTF
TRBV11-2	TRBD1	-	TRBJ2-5	TGTGCCAGCAGCGCCCGGGACAGGGTCGCGGAGACCCAGTACTTC	CASSARDRVAETQYF
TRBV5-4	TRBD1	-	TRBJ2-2	TGTGCCAGCAGCTCTACAGGGGGCTCCGGGGAGCTGTTTTTT	CASSSTGGSGELFF
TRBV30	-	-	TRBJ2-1	TGTGCCCGTCGGGGGAGCTCCTACAATGAGCAGTTCTTC	CARRGSSYNEQFF
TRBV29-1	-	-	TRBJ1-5	TGCAGCGCAAGGGCCGGAGAAGGTCAGCCCCAGCATTTT	CSARAGEGQPQHF
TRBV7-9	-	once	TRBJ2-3	TGTGCCAGCAGCTTAGCGCCCCACGGGACACCAGATACGCAGTATTTT	CASSLAPHGTPDTQYF
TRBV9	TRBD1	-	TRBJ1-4	TGTGCCAGCAGCGGAACAGGGGCCGACGGCGAAAAACTGTTTTTT	CASSGTGADGEKLFF
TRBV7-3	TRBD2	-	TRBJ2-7	TGTGCCAGCAGTAAAACGGGCGGGAGGGCCTACGAGCAGTACTTC	CASSKTGGRAYEQYF
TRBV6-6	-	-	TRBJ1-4	TGTGCCAGCAGTTTAATTTTACAGGAAAAACTGTTTTTT	CASSLILQEKLFF
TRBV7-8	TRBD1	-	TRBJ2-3	TGTGCCAGCAGCGTGCCGGGACAGGGTGGAACAGATACGCAGTATTTT	CASSVPGQGGTDTQYF
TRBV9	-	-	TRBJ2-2	TGTGCCAGCACACATTCCCAAAGCACCGGGGAGCTGTTTTTT	CASTHSQSTGELFF
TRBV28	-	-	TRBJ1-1	TGTGCCAGCAGTCCAACAGGGTACACTGAAGCTTTCTTT	CASSPTGYTEAFF
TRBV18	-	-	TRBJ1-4	TGTGCCAGCTCACCGAACCCAGGGAGCACAACTAATGAAAAACTGTTTTTT	CASSPNPGSTTNEKLFF
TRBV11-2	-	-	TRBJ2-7	TGTGCCAGCAGCTTATACGGTTCCTACGAGCAGTACTTC	CASSLYGSYEQYF
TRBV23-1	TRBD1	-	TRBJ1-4	TGCGCCAGCAGCCCCAGCCCCCACAGGGGGTGGAATGAAAAACTGTTTTTT	CASSPSPHRGWNEKLFF
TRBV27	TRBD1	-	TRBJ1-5	TGTGCCAGCAGTGGGGACAGGGGGCATCAGCCCCAGCATTTT	CASSGDRGHQPQHF
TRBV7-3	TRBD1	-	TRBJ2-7	TGTGCCAGCAGCTTAACGGGGAGACAGGGGGCTGTCGGGTACGAGCAGTACTTC	CASSLTGRQGAVGYEQYF
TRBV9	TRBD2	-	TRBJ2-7	TGTGCCAGCACCCCAGGAGCGGGAGGATACGAGCAGTACTTC	CASTPGAGGYEQYF